This TCR beta chain emerged from a study of CD8+ T cells in alopecia areata. Whole-study results and caveats: Affected scalp, especially in alopecia totalis/universalis, had a higher clonality than normal scalp did.

The CDR3 contains 13 residues. Trimming removed 6 bases at V and 1 base at J, with 10 bases between. CDR1 and CDR2 (germline): MDHEN, SYDVKM. This clone turned up a few times. What it binds is not known. Sequencing relied on a cDNA template that was reverse transcribed from extracted RNA. Produced via immunoSEQ multiplex PCR; TCRdb's table is partial and in-frame only. Counted here are approximately 100,000 clones, roughly 47% occurring once; the ten biggest clones make up 0.6% to 0.85%. The V gene is TRBV28, the J gene TRBJ2-7, with D uncertain. Sequencing was carried out using CD4+ T cells sorted from blood. The receptor comes from a human donor with alopecia areata. CDR3 bases: TGTGCCAGCAGGCGCTCGGTTTCCTACGAGCAGTACTTC. Translated, it gives CASRRSVSYEQYF.